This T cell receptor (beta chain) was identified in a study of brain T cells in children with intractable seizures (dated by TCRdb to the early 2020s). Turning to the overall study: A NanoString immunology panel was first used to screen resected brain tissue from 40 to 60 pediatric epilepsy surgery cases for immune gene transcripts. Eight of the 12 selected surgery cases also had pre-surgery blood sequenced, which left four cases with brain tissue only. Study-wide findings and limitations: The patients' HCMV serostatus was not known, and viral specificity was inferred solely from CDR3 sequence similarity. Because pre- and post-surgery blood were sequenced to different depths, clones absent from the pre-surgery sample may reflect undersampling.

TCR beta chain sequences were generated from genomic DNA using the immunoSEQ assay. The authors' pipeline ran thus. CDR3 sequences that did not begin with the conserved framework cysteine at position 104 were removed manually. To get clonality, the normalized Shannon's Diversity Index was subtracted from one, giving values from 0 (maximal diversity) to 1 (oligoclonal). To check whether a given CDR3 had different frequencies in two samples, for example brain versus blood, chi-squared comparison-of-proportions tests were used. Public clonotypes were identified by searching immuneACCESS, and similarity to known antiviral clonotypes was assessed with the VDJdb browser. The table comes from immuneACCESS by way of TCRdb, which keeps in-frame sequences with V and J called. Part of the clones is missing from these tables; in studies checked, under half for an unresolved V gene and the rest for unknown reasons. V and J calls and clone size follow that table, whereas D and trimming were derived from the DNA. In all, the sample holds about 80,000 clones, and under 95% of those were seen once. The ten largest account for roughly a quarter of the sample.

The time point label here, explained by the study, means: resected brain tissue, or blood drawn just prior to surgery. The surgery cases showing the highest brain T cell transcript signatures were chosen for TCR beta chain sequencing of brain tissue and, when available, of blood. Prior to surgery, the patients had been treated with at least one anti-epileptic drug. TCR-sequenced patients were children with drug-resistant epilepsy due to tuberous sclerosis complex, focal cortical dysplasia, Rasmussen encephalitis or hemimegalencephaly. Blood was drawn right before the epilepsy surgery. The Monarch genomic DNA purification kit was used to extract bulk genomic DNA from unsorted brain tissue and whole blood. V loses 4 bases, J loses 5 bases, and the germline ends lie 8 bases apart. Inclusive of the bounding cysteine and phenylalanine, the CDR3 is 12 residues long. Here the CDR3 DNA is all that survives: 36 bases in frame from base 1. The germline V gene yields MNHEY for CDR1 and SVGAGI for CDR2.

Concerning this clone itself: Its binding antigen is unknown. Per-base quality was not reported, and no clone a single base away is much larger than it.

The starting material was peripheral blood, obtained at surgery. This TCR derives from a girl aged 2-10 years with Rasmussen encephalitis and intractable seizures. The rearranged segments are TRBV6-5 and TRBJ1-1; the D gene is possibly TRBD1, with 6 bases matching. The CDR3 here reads CASSFTGTEAFF. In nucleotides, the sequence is TGTGCCAGCAGTTTCACAGGGACTGAAGCTTTCTTT.